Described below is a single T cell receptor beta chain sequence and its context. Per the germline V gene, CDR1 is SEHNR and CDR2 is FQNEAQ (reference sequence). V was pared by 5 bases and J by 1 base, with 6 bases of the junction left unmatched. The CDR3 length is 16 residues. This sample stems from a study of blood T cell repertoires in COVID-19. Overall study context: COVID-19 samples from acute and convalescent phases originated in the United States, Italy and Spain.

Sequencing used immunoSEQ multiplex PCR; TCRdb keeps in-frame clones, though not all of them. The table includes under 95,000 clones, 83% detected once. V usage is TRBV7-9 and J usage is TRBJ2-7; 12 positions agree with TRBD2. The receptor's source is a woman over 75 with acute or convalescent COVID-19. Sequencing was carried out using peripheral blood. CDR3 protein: CASSPGGLAGSYEQYF. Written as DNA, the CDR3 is TGTGCCAGCAGCCCCGGAGGACTAGCGGGATCCTACGAGCAGTACTTC.